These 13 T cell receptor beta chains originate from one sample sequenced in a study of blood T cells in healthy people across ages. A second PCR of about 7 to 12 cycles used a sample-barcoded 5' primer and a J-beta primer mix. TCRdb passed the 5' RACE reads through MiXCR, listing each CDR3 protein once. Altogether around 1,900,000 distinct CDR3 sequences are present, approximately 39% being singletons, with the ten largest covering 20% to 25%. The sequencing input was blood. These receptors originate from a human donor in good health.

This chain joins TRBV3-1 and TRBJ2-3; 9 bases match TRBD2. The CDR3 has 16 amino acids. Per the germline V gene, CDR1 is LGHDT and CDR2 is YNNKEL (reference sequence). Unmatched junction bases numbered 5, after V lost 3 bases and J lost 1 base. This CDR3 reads CASSHTAGGGTDTQYF. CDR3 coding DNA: TGTGCCAGCAGCCACACAGCGGGAGGCGGCACAGATACGCAGTATTTT.

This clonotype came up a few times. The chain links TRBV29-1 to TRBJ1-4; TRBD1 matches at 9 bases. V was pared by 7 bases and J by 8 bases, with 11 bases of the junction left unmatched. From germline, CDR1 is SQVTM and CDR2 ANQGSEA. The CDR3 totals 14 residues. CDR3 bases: TGCAGCGCCGAAGGGGGACAGGGTAGAGAAAAACTGTTTTTT. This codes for CSAEGGQGREKLFF.

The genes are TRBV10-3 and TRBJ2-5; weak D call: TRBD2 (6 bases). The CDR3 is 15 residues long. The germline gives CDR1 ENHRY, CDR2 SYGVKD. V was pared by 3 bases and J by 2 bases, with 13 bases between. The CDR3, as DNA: TGTGCCATCAGTGATGGAGGGGCAGGGCAAGAGACCCAGTACTTC. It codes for CAISDGGAGQETQYF.

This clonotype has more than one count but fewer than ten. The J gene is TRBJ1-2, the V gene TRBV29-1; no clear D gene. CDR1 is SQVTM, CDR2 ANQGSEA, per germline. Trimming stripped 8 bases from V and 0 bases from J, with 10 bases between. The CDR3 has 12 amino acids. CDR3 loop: CSSSRANYGYTF. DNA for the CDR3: TGCAGCTCATCGCGCGCTAACTATGGCTACACCTTC.

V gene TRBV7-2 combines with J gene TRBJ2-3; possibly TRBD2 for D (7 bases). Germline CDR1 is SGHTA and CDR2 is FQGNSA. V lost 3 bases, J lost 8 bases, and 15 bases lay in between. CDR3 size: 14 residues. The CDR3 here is CASSLLFGGRTQYF. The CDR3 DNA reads TGTGCCAGCAGCTTGCTCTTCGGGGGGCGTACGCAGTATTTT.

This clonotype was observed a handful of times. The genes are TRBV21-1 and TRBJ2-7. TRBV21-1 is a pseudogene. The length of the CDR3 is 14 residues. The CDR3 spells CASRDPRDSYEQYF. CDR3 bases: TGTGCCAGCAGGGATCCCAGAGACTCCTACGAGCAGTACTTC.

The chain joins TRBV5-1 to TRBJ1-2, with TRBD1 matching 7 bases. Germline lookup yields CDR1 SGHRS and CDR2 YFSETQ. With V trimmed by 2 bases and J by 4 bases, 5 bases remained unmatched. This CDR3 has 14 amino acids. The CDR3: CASSFQGDGYGYTF. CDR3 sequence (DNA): TGCGCCAGCAGCTTCCAGGGGGACGGCTATGGCTACACCTTC.

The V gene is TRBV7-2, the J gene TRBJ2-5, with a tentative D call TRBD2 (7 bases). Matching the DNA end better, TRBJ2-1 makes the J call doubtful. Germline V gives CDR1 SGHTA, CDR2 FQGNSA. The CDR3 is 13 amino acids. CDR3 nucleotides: TGTGCCAGCAGCTGGGGGGGCCAAGAGACCCAGTTCTTC. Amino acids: CASSWGGQETQFF.

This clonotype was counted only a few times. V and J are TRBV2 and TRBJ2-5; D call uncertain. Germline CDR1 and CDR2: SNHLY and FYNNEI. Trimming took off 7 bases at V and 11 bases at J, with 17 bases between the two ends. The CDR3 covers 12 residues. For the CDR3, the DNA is TGTGCCAGCAATACCGCAAGTCAGAAGCAGTACTTC. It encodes CASNTASQKQYF.

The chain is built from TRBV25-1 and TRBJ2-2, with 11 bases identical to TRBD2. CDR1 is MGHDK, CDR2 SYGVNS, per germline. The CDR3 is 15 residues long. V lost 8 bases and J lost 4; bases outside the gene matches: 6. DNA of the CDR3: TGTGCCAGCGTACCCGGGACTAGCGGCACCGGGGAGCTGTTTTTT. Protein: CASVPGTSGTGELFF.

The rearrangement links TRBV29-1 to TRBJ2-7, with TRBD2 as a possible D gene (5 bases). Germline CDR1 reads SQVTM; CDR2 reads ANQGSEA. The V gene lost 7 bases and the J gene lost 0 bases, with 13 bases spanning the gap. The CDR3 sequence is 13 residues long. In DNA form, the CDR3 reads TGCAGCGGGGAGACTGGGCACTCCTACGAGCAGTACTTC. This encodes CSGETGHSYEQYF.

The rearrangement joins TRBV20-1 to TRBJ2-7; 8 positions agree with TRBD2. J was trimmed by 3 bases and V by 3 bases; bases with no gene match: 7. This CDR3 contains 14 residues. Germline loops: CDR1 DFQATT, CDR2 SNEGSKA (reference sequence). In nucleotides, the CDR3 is TGCAGTGCTAGTAGGGCGGGGGGATACTACGAGCAGTACTTC. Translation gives CSASRAGGYYEQYF.

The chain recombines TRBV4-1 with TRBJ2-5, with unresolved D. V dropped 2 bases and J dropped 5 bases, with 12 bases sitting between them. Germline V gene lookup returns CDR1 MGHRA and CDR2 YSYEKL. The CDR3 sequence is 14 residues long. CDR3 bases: TGCGCCAGCAGCCAACCGACCCAGAGGGAGACCCAGTACTTC. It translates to CASSQPTQRETQYF.